The 8 T cell receptor beta chains in this list originate from one sample, sequenced in a study of OX40 agonist ivuxolimab in advanced cancers. The method was immunoSEQ multiplex PCR; TCRdb's version includes in-frame clones alone and lacks a portion of them. Of roughly 7,000 clones listed, roughly 71% were seen once; the top ten hold 18%. The sequences come from CD4+ or CD8+ T cells sorted from blood, collected in a trial of the OX40 agonist ivuxolimab. The receptors shown here come from an adult with an advanced solid tumor such as melanoma, head and neck, liver or kidney cancer.

Within the sample, this clone is medium-sized. The chain carries TRBV7-9 and TRBJ1-1; TRBD1 agrees at 12 bases. V lost 5 bases to trimming and J lost 4 bases; unmatched junction nucleotides: 17. CDR3 length: 19 residues. Germline CDR1 is SEHNR and CDR2 is FQNEAQ (reference sequence). The CDR3 DNA reads as TGTGCCAGCAGCCCCTCATCCCCCGAGGGGACAGGGGGCGGCACTGAAGCTTTCTTT. It specifies CASSPSSPEGTGGGTEAFF.

This clone was seen a few times. The chain joins TRBV7-6 to TRBJ2-3; 8 nucleotides match TRBD1. Losses at the gene ends were 3 bases for V and 4 bases for J; bases not matched to a gene: 6. The CDR3 contains 15 residues. Germline V gene data show CDR1 as SGHVS and CDR2 as FNYEAQ. The CDR3 sequence: CASSFLSGGADTQYF. Here the CDR3 DNA reads TGTGCCAGCAGCTTCCTTTCAGGGGGCGCAGATACGCAGTATTTT.

This chain uses TRBV28 with TRBJ1-5, with D unresolved. This CDR3 is built from 13 residues. The germline V gene encodes CDR1 MDHEN and CDR2 SYDVKM. Deletions cut 5 bases from V and 0 bases from J, with 5 bases between. CDR3 region: CASSGYSNQPQHF. The CDR3 DNA is TGTGCCAGCAGTGGGTATAGCAATCAGCCCCAGCATTTT. Variable domain in full (rest from reference TRBV28 and TRBJ1-5): DVKVTQSSRYLVKRTGEKVFLECVQDMDHENMFWYRQDPGLGLRLIYFSYDVKMKEKGDIPEGYSVSREKKERFSLILESASTNQTSMYLCASSGYSNQPQHFGDGTRLSIL.

V gene TRBV5-5 combines with J gene TRBJ2-1; TRBD2 aligns across 12 bases. Germline V gene lookup returns CDR1 SGHKS and CDR2 YYEKEE (reference sequence). The V gene end was trimmed by 2 bases and the J gene end by 3 bases; junction bases not matched to a gene: 3. The length of the CDR3 is 16 residues. This CDR3 is CASSFRLAGDYNEQFF. The CDR3 DNA is TGTGCCAGCAGCTTCAGACTAGCGGGGGACTACAATGAGCAGTTCTTC.

The genes are TRBV5-6 and TRBJ2-7; the D gene is possibly TRBD1 (6 bases). The V end was cut by 2 bases, the J end by 9 bases, with 12 bases between. Germline V gene data show CDR1 as SGHDT and CDR2 as YYEEEE. The CDR3 runs to 12 residues. The CDR3, as DNA: TGTGCCAGCAGCTTTATCCAGGACAGGCAGTACTTC. Protein: CASSFIQDRQYF.

The V and J genes are TRBV5-4 and TRBJ2-7; 7 bases map to TRBD2. Trimming at V came to 4 bases and at J to 4 bases, leaving 5 bases not matched to a gene. Germline loops: CDR1 SGHNT, CDR2 YYREEE (reference sequence). The CDR3 length is 13 residues. The CDR3, as DNA: TGTGCCAGCAGCGACGGGACTATTTACGAGCAGTACTTC. This translates into CASSDGTIYEQYF.

V gene TRBV19 combines with J gene TRBJ1-5; D not certain. The germline CDR1 and CDR2 sequences are LNHDA and SQIVND (reference sequence). The V gene lost 6 bases and the J gene lost 0 bases, with 9 bases spanning the gap. The CDR3 is 14 residues long. In DNA, the CDR3 is TGTGCCAGTAGGGAGGAGGGTAGCAATCAGCCCCAGCATTTT. This translates into CASREEGSNQPQHF.

This clone showed up just a few times. The rearrangement joins TRBV2 to TRBJ2-1; D may be TRBD1 (5 bases). Germline CDR1 is SNHLY and CDR2 is FYNNEI. The CDR3 is made up of 13 amino acids. V lost 2 bases, J lost 7 bases, and 9 bases lay in between. The CDR3 bases are TGTGCCAGCAGTGAATGGCAGGGTAATGAGCAGTTCTTC. Its protein is CASSEWQGNEQFF.